This TCR beta chain was obtained from a study of identical twins. CDR1 and CDR2 (germline): LNHNV, YYDKDF (reference sequence). This CDR3 is built from 8 residues. This clonotype was picked up many times. TCRdb reprocessed the 5' RACE reads via MiXCR and lists one record per CDR3 protein. This table has under 900,000 distinct CDR3 sequences, roughly 12% appearing once. These data also formed part of another study, on yellow fever vaccine responses in identical twins.

Sequenced input: PBMCs. The receptor was isolated from a woman under 30 in good health. This chain uses TRBV15 with TRBJ1-5; D not certain. The CDR3 nucleotides are TGTAGCAATCAGCCCCAGCATTTT. Its translation is CSNQPQHF.